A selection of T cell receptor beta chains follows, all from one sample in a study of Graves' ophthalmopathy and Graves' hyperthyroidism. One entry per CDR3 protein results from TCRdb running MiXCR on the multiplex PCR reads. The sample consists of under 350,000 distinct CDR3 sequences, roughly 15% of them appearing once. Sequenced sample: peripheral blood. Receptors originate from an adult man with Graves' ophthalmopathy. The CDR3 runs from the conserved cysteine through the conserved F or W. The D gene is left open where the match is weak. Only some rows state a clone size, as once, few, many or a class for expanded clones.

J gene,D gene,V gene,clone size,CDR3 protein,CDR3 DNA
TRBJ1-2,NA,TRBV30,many,CAWSEFRSGHTF,TGTGCCTGGAGTGAATTTCGTTCTGGCCACACCTTC
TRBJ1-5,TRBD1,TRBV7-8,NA,CASSRTGASSNQPQHF,TGTGCCAGCAGCCGGACAGGGGCTTCCAGCAATCAGCCCCAGCATTTT
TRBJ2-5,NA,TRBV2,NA,CASTLLGETQYF,TGTGCCAGCACCCTTTTGGGTGAGACCCAGTACTTC
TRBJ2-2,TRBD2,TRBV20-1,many,CSARDRASGRRGTGELFF,TGCAGTGCTAGAGATCGGGCTAGCGGGAGACGAGGCACCGGGGAGCTGTTTTTT
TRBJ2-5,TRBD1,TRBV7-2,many,CASSSDRGKQETQYF,TGTGCCAGCAGCTCGGACAGGGGAAAACAAGAGACCCAGTACTTC
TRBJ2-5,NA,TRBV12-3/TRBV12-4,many,CASSFLRGTGKETQYF,TGTGCCAGCAGTTTCCTCAGGGGAACTGGGAAAGAGACCCAGTACTTC
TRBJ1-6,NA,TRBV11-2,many,CASSLRDTNNSPLHF,TGTGCCAGCAGCTTACGGGACACCAATAATTCACCCCTCCACTTT
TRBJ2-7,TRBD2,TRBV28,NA,CASRPRTSGRYEQYF,TGTGCCAGCAGGCCCCGGACTAGCGGGAGGTACGAGCAGTACTTC
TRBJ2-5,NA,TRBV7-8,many,CASSLLQGETQYF,TGTGCCAGCAGCTTATTGCAGGGAGAGACCCAGTACTTC
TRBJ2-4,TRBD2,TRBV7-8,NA,CASSLDVAGEALAKNIQYF,TGTGCCAGCAGCTTAGATGTAGCGGGAGAGGCCTTAGCCAAAAACATTCAGTACTTC
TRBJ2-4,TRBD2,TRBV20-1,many,CSARPGLADKNIQYF,TGCAGTGCTAGACCGGGACTAGCGGACAAAAACATTCAGTACTTC
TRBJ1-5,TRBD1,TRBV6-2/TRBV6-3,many,CASSYSSGGGQPQHF,TGTGCCAGCAGTTACTCGTCAGGGGGCGGTCAGCCCCAGCATTTT
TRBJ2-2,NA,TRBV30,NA,CASLPVDRRIGGLFF,TGTGCCTCCTTACCTGTCGACAGACGCATCGGGGGTCTGTTTTTT
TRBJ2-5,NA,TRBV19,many,CASSISTGYQETQYF,TGTGCCAGTAGTATTTCAACAGGGTACCAAGAGACCCAGTACTTC
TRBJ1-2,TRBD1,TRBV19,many,CASSIALTGNYGYTF,TGTGCCAGTAGTATAGCCTTGACAGGGAACTATGGCTACACCTTC
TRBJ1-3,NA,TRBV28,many,CASSFRGLSGNTIYF,TGTGCCAGCAGCTTCAGGGGTCTCTCTGGAAACACCATATATTTT
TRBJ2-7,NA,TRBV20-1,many,CSASRGLSLGEQYF,TGCAGTGCTAGTAGGGGACTTTCCTTAGGAGAGCAGTACTTC
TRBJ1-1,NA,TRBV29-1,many,CSVEVTQNTEAFF,TGCAGCGTTGAAGTTACTCAGAACACTGAAGCTTTCTTT
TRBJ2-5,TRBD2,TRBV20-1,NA,CSALLAEETQYF,TGCAGTGCCTTACTAGCGGAAGAGACCCAGTACTTC
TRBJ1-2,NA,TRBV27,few,CASSLSARDGYTF,TGTGCCAGCAGTTTATCAGCGAGGGATGGCTACACCTTC
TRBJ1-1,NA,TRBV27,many,CASSFNQGNTEAFF,TGTGCCAGCAGTTTTAATCAGGGTAACACTGAAGCTTTCTTT
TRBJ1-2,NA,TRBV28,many,CASSDRIHGYTF,TGTGCCAGCAGTGACAGGATCCATGGCTACACCTTC
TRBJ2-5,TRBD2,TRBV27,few,CASTYWGAGGQETQYF,TGTGCCAGCACATATTGGGGAGCGGGAGGCCAAGAGACCCAGTACTTC
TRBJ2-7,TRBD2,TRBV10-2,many,CASSELRELDEQYF,TGCGCCAGCAGTGAATTGCGGGAGCTTGACGAGCAGTACTTC